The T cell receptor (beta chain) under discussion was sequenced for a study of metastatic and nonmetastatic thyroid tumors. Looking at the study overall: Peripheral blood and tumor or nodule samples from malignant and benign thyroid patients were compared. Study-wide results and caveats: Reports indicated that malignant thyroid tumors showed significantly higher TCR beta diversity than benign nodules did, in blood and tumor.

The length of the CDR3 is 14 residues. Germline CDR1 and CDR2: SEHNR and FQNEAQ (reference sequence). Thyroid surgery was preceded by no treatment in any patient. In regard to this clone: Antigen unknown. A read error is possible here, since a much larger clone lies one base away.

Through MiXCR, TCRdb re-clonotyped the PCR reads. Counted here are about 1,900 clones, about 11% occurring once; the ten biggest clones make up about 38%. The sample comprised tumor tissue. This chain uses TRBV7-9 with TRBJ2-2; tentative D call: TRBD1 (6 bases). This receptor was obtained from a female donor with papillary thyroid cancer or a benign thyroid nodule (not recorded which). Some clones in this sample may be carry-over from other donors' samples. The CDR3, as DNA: TGTGCCAGCAGCTTTCGACAGGACACCGGGGAGCTGTTTTTC. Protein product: CASSFRQDTGELFF.